This T cell receptor beta chain derives from a study of response to subunit inactivated influenza vaccine. A few counts support this clonotype. Its matching antigen is unknown. From the RT-PCR reads, TCRdb called clonotypes with MiXCR, one entry per CDR3 protein. The sample holds 750,000 to 850,000 distinct CDR3 sequences, around 20% seen once. The study, taken as a whole, reports: Each seasonal flu vaccination may recruit only limited new T cells, authors suggested.

The germline V gene has CDR1 SGHAT and CDR2 FQNNGV. V dropped 1 base and J dropped 8 bases, with 18 bases sitting between them. This CDR3 has 16 amino acids. The sequences come from PBMCs from blood, collected around 5 days after vaccination. The TCR comes from a man aged 45-65 years who received an inactivated influenza vaccine. The chain recombines TRBV11-2 with TRBJ2-1, with D perhaps matching TRBD2 (5 bases). As DNA, the CDR3 is TGTGCCAGCAGCTTAGTAGGGCGGGCTCTTTACCATGAGCAGTTCTTC. Translating it yields CASSLVGRALYHEQFF.